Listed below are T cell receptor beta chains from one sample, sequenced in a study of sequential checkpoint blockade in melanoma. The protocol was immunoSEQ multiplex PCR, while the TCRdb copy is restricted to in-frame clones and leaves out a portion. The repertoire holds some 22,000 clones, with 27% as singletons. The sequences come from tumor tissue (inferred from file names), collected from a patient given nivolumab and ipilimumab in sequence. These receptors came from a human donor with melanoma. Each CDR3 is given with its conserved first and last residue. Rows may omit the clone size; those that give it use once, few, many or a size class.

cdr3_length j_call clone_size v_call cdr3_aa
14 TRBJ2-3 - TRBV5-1 CASSSADLTDTQYF
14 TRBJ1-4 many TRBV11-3 CASSFSGVGEKLFF
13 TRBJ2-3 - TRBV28 CASKRLSTDTQYF
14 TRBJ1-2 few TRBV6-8 CASSYGGISGGYTF
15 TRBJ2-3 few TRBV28 CASRSQDPLIDTQYF
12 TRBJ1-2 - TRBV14 CASSQDSYGYTF
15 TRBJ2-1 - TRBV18 CASSPDQGAYNEQFF
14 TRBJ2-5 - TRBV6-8 CASSYSWVGETQYF
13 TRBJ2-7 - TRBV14 CASSQGWAYEQYF
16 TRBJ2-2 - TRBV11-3 CASSPGFDLRSGELFF
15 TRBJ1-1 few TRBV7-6 CASSPHLRGGTEAFF
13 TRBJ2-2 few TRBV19 CASSLGAPGELFF
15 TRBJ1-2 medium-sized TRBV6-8 CASRPLAVRNYGYTF
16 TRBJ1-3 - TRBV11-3 CASSLAQQGLGNTIYF
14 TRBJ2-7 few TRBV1 CASSQDPIAYEQYF
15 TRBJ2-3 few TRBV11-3 CASSLTQVYTDTQYF
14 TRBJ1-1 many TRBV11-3 CASSLSRLNTEAFF
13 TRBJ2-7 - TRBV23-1 CASSLWGGNEQYF
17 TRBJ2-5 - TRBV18 CASSRTSGGPGQETQYF
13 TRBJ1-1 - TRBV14 CASSRQGNTEAFF
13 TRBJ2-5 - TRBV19 CASRRVGIETQYF
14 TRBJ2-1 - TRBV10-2 CASSYTQGATEQFF
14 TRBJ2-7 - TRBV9 CASSVAGNPYEQYF
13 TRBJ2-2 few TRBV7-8 CASSLQRQGELFF
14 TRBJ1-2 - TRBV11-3 CASSFRDRDYGYTF
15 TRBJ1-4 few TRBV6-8 CAIKAEGGNNEKLFF
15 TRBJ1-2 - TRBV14 CASSHTGTAANGYTF
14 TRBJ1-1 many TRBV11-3 CASSSLVTFTEAFF
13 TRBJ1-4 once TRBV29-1 CSVEGGTNEKLFF
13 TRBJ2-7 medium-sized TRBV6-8 CASSYDSSYEQYF
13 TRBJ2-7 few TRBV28 CASRPDGSYEQYF
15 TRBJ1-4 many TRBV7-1 CASSLTGQYNEKLFF
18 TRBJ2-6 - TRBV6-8 CASSYSYPGSSGANVLTF
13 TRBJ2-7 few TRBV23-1 CASSWTSGNEQYF
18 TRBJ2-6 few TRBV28 CASSVLGGLSSGANVLTF
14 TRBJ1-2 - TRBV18 CASSPQGANYGYTF
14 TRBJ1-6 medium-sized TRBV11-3 CASSLGQGNSPLHF
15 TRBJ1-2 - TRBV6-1 CASSEEAGRSFGYTF
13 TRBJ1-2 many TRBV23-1 CASRPTGDYGYTF
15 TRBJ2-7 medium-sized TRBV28 CASSLTTGGPYEQYF
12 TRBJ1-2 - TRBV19 CASLTGNYGYTF
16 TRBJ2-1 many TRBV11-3 CASSPWGRGTRNEQFF
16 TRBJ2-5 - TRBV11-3 CASSLLGRGIGETQYF
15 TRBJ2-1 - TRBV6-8 CASRTGALAYNEQFF
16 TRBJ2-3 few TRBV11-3 CASSLVGGPTTDTQYF
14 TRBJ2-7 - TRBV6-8 CASSDRTPLYEQYF
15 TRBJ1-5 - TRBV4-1 CASSQESNSNQPQHF
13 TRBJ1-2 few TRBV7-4 CASSLAGAGGYTF
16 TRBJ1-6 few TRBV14 CASSQVLAGLRSPLHF
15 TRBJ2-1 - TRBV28 CASSLWDRAYNEQFF
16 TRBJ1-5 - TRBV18 CASSPSPPFSNQPQHF
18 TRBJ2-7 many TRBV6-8 CASSTAGVSYKPRDEQYF
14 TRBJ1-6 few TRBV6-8 CASSYSGSNSPLHF
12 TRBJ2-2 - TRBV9 CASSVNTGELFF
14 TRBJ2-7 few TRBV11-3 CASSLDQGTHEQYF
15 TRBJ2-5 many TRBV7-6 CASSSGLAGGETQYF
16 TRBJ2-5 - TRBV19 CASSIYGTSSPGTQYF
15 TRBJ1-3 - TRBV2 CASRTGVISGNTIYF